This T cell receptor (beta chain) was found in a study of control samples from healthy donors and cancer patients. The protocol was immunoSEQ multiplex PCR, while the TCRdb copy is restricted to in-frame clones and leaves out a portion. Altogether about 130,000 clones are present, under 95% being singletons, with the ten largest covering roughly 8.7%. The CDR3 runs 17 residues. CDR1 is GTSNPN, CDR2 SVGIG, per germline (reference sequence). The junction had 13 bases not matched to a gene; V was cut back by 3 bases and J by 4 bases. V gene TRBV30 combines with J gene TRBJ2-7, with 12 nucleotides matching TRBD2. Sequenced input: blood. This receptor was obtained from a man between 18 and 29 years old in good health. This CDR3 is CAWRNTGLAGRLYEQYF. The DNA of the CDR3 is TGTGCCTGGAGGAATACCGGACTAGCGGGAAGACTATACGAGCAGTACTTC.